This section outlines one T cell receptor beta chain sequence together with its context. This record comes from a study of blood T cell repertoires in COVID-19. Study-wide context: Acute and convalescent COVID-19 specimens originated in the United States, Italy and Spain.

Profiling relied on immunoSEQ multiplex PCR, and the TCRdb table lists in-frame clones only, not all of them. The sample shows about 440,000 clones, 87% of them seen only once. With 6 bases removed from V and 2 bases from J, the gap between germline ends came to 15 bases. Germline V gene sequence: CDR1 LGHDT, CDR2 YNNKEL (reference sequence). This CDR3 has 15 amino acids. The chain combines TRBV3-1 (or the pseudogene TRBV3-2) with TRBJ2-3; tentatively, D is TRBD2 (6 bases). This TCR was sampled from a woman under 30 with acute COVID-19. Sequences were obtained from PBMCs or T cells enriched from blood (not recorded which). CDR3 residues: CASRMTRELTDTQYF. CDR3 nucleotides: TGTGCCAGCAGAATGACTCGGGAGCTCACAGATACGCAGTATTTT.